This TCR beta chain was retrieved from a study of T cells in localized non-small cell lung cancer. Notes on the study in general: The tumor had only one region sequenced, so heterogeneity remains possible. There was higher T cell clonality in uninvolved adjacent lung than in tumor, and it was highest there. Appearance in adjacent lung was seen for a median roughly 56 of the top 100 tumor clones.

The protocol was immunoSEQ multiplex PCR, while the TCRdb copy is restricted to in-frame clones and leaves out a portion. The sample yields approximately 54,000 clones, roughly 89% seen once. To note about this clone: Its target is unknown.

J was trimmed by 3 bases and V by 6 bases; bases with no gene match: 8. The CDR3 has 14 residues. The V gene's germline CDR1 is KGHSH and CDR2 LQKENI. The receptor's source is a woman aged 35 to 70 with stage I lung adenocarcinoma. J is TRBJ2-7 and V is TRBV18; TRBD1 aligns across 7 bases. The material was peripheral blood, obtained before any cancer treatment. In DNA, the CDR3 is TGTGCCAGCTCGTCGGGACAGACAATCTACGAGCAGTACTTC. This encodes CASSSGQTIYEQYF.